This T cell receptor beta chain derives from a study of PD-1 and CTLA-4 blockade in melanoma. This clone was counted a few times. The CDR3 length is 16 residues. Trimming took 4 bases from V and 0 from J, leaving 15 bases between them. The germline CDR1 and CDR2 sequences are MNHNS and SASEGT. Profiled with immunoSEQ multiplex PCR; TCRdb holds only in-frame clones, not every one. The data contain 15,000 to 20,000 clones, around 70% of them seen just once; the ten biggest clones take up roughly 15%. This chain joins TRBV6-1 and TRBJ1-1; tentative D call: TRBD1 (6 bases). Sequencing used CD8+ T cells from peripheral blood, obtained before anti-PD-1 treatment. The TCR comes from a human donor with melanoma. The CDR3 region has the DNA TGTGCCAGCAGTGTGCTGGACAGCTACATGAACACTGAAGCTTTCTTT. It encodes CASSVLDSYMNTEAFF.